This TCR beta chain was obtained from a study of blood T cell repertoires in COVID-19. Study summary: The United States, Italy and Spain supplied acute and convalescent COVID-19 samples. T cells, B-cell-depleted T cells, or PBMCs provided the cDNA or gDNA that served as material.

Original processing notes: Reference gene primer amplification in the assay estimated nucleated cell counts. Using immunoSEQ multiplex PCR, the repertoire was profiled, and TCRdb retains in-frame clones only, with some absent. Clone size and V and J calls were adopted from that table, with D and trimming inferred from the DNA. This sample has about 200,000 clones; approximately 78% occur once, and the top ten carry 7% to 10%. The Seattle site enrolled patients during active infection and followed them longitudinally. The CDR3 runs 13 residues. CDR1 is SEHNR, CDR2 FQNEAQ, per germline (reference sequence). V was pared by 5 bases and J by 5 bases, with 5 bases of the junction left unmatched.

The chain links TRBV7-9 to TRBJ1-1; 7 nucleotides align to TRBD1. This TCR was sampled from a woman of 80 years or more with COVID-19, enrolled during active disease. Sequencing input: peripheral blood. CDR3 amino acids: CASSLDRLTEAFF. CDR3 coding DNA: TGTGCCAGCAGCCTGGACAGGCTTACTGAAGCTTTCTTT. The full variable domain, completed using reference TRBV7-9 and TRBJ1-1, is DTGVSQNPRHKITKRGQNVTFRCDPISEHNRLYWYRQTLGQGPEFLTYFQNEAQLEKSRLLSDRFSAERPKGSFSTLEIQRTEQGDSAMYLCASSLDRLTEAFFGQGTRLTVV.